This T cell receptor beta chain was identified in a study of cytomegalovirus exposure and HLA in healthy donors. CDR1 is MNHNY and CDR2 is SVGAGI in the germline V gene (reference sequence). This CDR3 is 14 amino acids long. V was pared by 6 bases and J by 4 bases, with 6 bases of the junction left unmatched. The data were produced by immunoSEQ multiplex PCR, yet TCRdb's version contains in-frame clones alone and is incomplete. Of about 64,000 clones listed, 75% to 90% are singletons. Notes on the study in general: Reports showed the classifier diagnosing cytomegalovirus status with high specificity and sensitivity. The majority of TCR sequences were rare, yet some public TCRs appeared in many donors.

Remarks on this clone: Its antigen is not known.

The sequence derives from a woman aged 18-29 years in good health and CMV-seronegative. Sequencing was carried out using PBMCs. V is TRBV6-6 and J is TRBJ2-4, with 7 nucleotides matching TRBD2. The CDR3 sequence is CASSPPRGKNIQYF. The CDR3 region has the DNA TGTGCCAGCAGCCCCCCGCGGGGGAAAAACATTCAGTACTTC.